The 21 T cell receptor beta chains presented below share a single source sample, sequenced in a study of OX40 agonist ivuxolimab in advanced cancers. TCRdb's copy holds only in-frame clones and misses some; the assay was immunoSEQ multiplex PCR. Here the sample spans about 69,000 clones, about 85% being singletons. The source material was CD4+ or CD8+ T cells sorted from blood, sampled in a trial of the OX40 agonist ivuxolimab. These receptors were collected from an adult with an advanced solid tumor such as melanoma, head and neck, liver or kidney cancer.

The chain combines TRBV5-5 with TRBJ1-5; no clear D gene. CDR3 size: 14 residues. V lost 0 bases, J lost 1 base, and 5 bases lay in between. Germline V lookup: CDR1 SGHKS, CDR2 YYEKEE (reference sequence). The DNA of the CDR3 is TGTGCCAGCAGCTTGGACGCCAGCAATCAGCCCCAGCATTTT. Translating gives CASSLDASNQPQHF. Drawing the rest from reference TRBV5-5 and TRBJ1-5, the complete variable domain is DAGVTQSPTHLIKTRGQQVTLRCSPISGHKSVSWYQQVLGQGPQFIFQYYEKEERGRGNFPDRFSARQFPNYSSELNVNALLLGDSALYLCASSLDASNQPQHFGDGTRLSIL.

This sequence joins TRBV27 and TRBJ1-1; tentative D call: TRBD1 (5 bases). The CDR3 length is 14 residues. Germline V gives CDR1 MNHEY, CDR2 SMNVEV (reference sequence). V lost 6 bases, J lost 4 bases, and 15 bases lay in between. The CDR3 spells CASRLGAYSTEAFF. The CDR3 DNA is TGTGCCAGCAGACTTGGGGCGTATTCCACTGAAGCTTTCTTT.

Comment on this clone: A read error may account for a junction end that differs from germline. The chain has TRBV7-7 and TRBJ2-5; 9 bases match TRBD1. CDR1 is SSHAT, CDR2 FNYEAQ, per germline (reference sequence). CDR3 length equals 16 residues. The CDR3 loop reads CASSIGTGPLGETQYF. CDR3 bases: TGTGCTAGCAGCATAGGGACAGGGCCCCTCGGGGAGACCCAGTACTTC.

V gene TRBV29-1 combines with J gene TRBJ1-5; tentatively, D is TRBD1 (6 bases). Germline CDR1 SQVTM, CDR2 ANQGSEA. The CDR3 covers 14 residues. V lost 6 bases, J lost 0 bases, and 12 bases lay in between. In nucleotides, the CDR3 is TGCAGCGTGACCAGGGGAAATAGCAATCAGCCCCAGCATTTT. This encodes CSVTRGNSNQPQHF.

V usage is TRBV2 and J usage is TRBJ2-2; no clear D gene. With 7 bases removed from V and 6 bases from J, the gap between germline ends came to 12 bases. The CDR3 extends over 13 amino acids. Germline CDR1 and CDR2: SNHLY and FYNNEI. The CDR3 nucleotides are TGTGCCAGCACGGAAGGTGTGGCCGGGGAGCTGTTTTTT. It yields the protein CASTEGVAGELFF.

V gene TRBV4-3 combines with J gene TRBJ2-1; D unresolved. V shed 0 bases and J shed 9 bases, with 15 bases lying between them. The germline gives CDR1 LGHNA, CDR2 YSLEER. This CDR3 region has 15 residues. The CDR3 nucleotides read TGCGCCAGCAGCCAAGATATGACCAGGTTAGGTGAGCAGTTCTTC. It is translated as CASSQDMTRLGEQFF.

The V call is TRBV11-2, the J call TRBJ2-1; 10 nucleotides align to TRBD2. Germline V gene sequence: CDR1 SGHAT, CDR2 FQNNGV. The V and J ends lost 1 base and 9 bases, in that order; junction bases with no gene match: 6. CDR3 size: 15 residues. In nucleotides, the CDR3 is TGTGCCAGCAGCTTAGCAGCGGGGGGGCCGCGTGAGCAGTTCTTC. Translating it yields CASSLAAGGPREQFF.

The rearrangement uses TRBV7-2 and TRBJ1-4; no clear D. Germline V CDR1 and CDR2: SGHTA, FQGNSA. The V gene lost 6 bases and the J gene lost 3 bases, with 17 bases spanning the gap. This CDR3 is 16 amino acids long. CDR3 amino acids: CASSLRGFTSNEKLFF. Written as DNA, the CDR3 is TGTGCCAGCAGTCTCCGGGGATTCACCTCTAATGAAAAACTGTTTTTT.

This sequence joins TRBV5-8 and TRBJ1-4; the match to TRBD1 covers 8 bases. V lost 6 bases to trimming and J lost 7 bases; unmatched junction nucleotides: 11. Per germline, CDR1 SGHTS and CDR2 YDEGEE. This CDR3 spans 15 amino acids. The CDR3 DNA sequence: TGTGCCAGCAACGACGAGACAGGGGTTGGTGAAAAACTGTTTTTT. As protein: CASNDETGVGEKLFF.

The rearrangement uses TRBV14 and TRBJ2-1; TRBD2 matches at 9 bases. V lost 0 bases to trimming and J lost 8 bases; unmatched junction nucleotides: 11. Germline-derived CDR1 and CDR2 are SGHDN and FVKESK. CDR3 length: 17 residues. Here the CDR3 reads CASSQEPGLAALDEQFF. Written as DNA, the CDR3 is TGTGCCAGCAGCCAAGAGCCGGGACTAGCAGCCTTGGATGAGCAGTTCTTC.

CDR3 sequence: CASSLGTGYMNTEAFF. The CDR3, as DNA: TGTGCCAGCAGCTTAGGGACAGGGTACATGAACACTGAAGCTTTCTTT. The chain links TRBV5-8 to TRBJ1-1; 9 nucleotides match TRBD1. Germline trimming cut 2 bases from V and 0 bases from J; bases unmatched to any gene: 5. Germline CDR1 and CDR2: SGHTS and YDEGEE. The CDR3 extends over 16 amino acids.

The chain combines TRBV5-4 with TRBJ2-1; D gene unclear. The V end lost 1 base, the J end lost 10 bases, and 9 bases lay between the germline ends. The CDR3 runs to 12 residues. In germline, CDR1 is SGHNT, CDR2 YYREEE (reference sequence). The CDR3 spells CASSLRRNEQFF. CDR3 DNA: TGTGCCAGCAGCTTGCGAAGGAACGAGCAGTTCTTC.

The genes are TRBV11-2 and TRBJ2-5; 7 bases align to TRBD2. Germline assignment: CDR1 SGHAT and CDR2 FQNNGV. This CDR3 is built from 14 residues. V trimming: 5 bases; J trimming: 7 bases; junction bases outside the gene matches: 10. CDR3 in amino acids: CASSPQRGEGTQYF. The CDR3 region has the DNA TGTGCCAGCAGCCCCCAGCGGGGAGAGGGGACCCAGTACTTC.

The gene calls are TRBV5-5 and TRBJ2-7, with D possibly being TRBD1 (6 bases). The germline gives CDR1 SGHKS, CDR2 YYEKEE (reference sequence). The V and J ends lost 4 bases and 0 bases respectively, with 17 bases between them. This CDR3 has 16 residues. CDR3 protein: CASSRAGTKSSYEQYF. The CDR3 DNA reads TGTGCCAGCAGCCGCGCCGGGACAAAGAGCTCCTACGAGCAGTACTTC.

The chain is built from TRBV2 and TRBJ2-5; 8 nucleotides align to TRBD1. Germline trimming cut 4 bases from V and 5 bases from J; bases unmatched to any gene: 9. This CDR3 comprises 15 residues. In germline, CDR1 is SNHLY, CDR2 FYNNEI. The CDR3, as DNA: TGTGCCAGCAGTGCCCGACAGGGGTTGGGGGAGACCCAGTACTTC. Residues: CASSARQGLGETQYF.

The chain has TRBV28 and TRBJ1-5, with a tentative D call TRBD1 (5 bases). This CDR3 has 13 amino acids. The V and J ends lost 7 bases and 7 bases respectively, with 14 bases between them. Germline V gene sequence: CDR1 MDHEN, CDR2 SYDVKM. The CDR3 reads CASTPGWDQPQHF. For the CDR3, the DNA is TGTGCCAGCACCCCAGGGTGGGACCAGCCCCAGCATTTT. Full variable domain (missing parts from reference TRBV28 and TRBJ1-5): DVKVTQSSRYLVKRTGEKVFLECVQDMDHENMFWYRQDPGLGLRLIYFSYDVKMKEKGDIPEGYSVSREKKERFSLILESASTNQTSMYLCASTPGWDQPQHFGDGTRLSIL.

V is TRBV30 and J is TRBJ2-2; the match to TRBD1 covers 12 bases. The end of the DNA aligns better with TRBJ1-3, so the J call may be wrong. The germline V gene has CDR1 GTSNPN and CDR2 SVGIG (reference sequence). This CDR3 region has 16 residues. This chain's CDR3 is CAWGTGTGGAGNTIYF. CDR3 DNA sequence: TGTGCCTGGGGTACCGGGACAGGGGGCGCGGGAAACACCATATATTTT.

By share of the sample, this clone is medium-sized (0.01 to 0.1%). The genes are TRBV28 and TRBJ2-2, with 12 bases fitting TRBD2. Germline V CDR1 and CDR2: MDHEN, SYDVKM. The trim removed 6 bases at V and 7 bases at J, leaving 9 bases unmatched. CDR3 length equals 16 residues. CDR3 loop: CASSSRLAGDHGELFF. CDR3 nucleotide sequence: TGTGCCAGCAGCTCACGACTAGCGGGGGATCACGGGGAGCTGTTTTTT.

The chain links TRBV4-3 to TRBJ1-2; D gene ambiguous. Trimming pared 0 bases from V and 8 bases from J, leaving 16 bases between. CDR1 LGHNA and CDR2 YSLEER come from the germline V gene. CDR3 size: 15 residues. DNA for the CDR3: TGCGCCAGCAGCCAAGATTGGGTGACCTCCGGGGGCTACACCTTC. It encodes CASSQDWVTSGGYTF.

The V gene is TRBV6-5, the J gene TRBJ1-2; TRBD1 matches at 8 bases. The CDR3 is made up of 16 amino acids. The germline CDR1 and CDR2 sequences are MNHEY and SVGAGI. V lost 4 bases to trimming and J lost 7 bases; unmatched junction nucleotides: 14. CDR3 sequence (DNA): TGTGCCAGCAGTTCCGACCGGGACAGGCCATCAGTTGGCTACACCTTC. This gives the protein CASSSDRDRPSVGYTF.

This clone was counted only a few times. Here the CDR3 reads CASSIAAGSRQSPLHF. The CDR3 DNA reads as TGTGCCAGTAGTATAGCCGCGGGTAGTCGTCAATCACCCCTCCACTTT. The chain couples TRBV19 to TRBJ1-6; D remains unclear. The germline V gene has CDR1 LNHDA and CDR2 SQIVND (reference sequence). The CDR3 totals 16 residues. V was pared by 1 base and J by 10 bases, with 17 bases between. The full variable domain, with the rest looked up from reference TRBV19 and TRBJ1-6, is DGGITQSPKYLFRKEGQNVTLSCEQNLNHDAMYWYRQDPGQGLRLIYYSQIVNDFQKGDIAEGYSVSREKKESFPLTVTSAQKNPTAFYLCASSIAAGSRQSPLHFGNGTRLTVT.